A single sample gave rise to the 12 T cell receptor beta chains below, sequenced in a study of blood T cell repertoires in COVID-19. The protocol was immunoSEQ multiplex PCR, while the TCRdb copy is restricted to in-frame clones and leaves out a portion. The sample records about 210,000 clones, around 81% being singletons. Sequencing was carried out using peripheral blood. The receptor set was obtained from a man in his sixties with COVID-19, enrolled during active disease.

V and J are TRBV27 and TRBJ2-7; 10 bases match TRBD2. This CDR3 region has 15 residues. V shed 7 bases and J 2 bases; nucleotides not matched to a gene: 8. Per the germline V gene, CDR1 is MNHEY and CDR2 is SMNVEV (reference sequence). The CDR3 spells CASTTSSGGAYEQYF. CDR3 DNA sequence: TGTGCCAGCACCACCTCTAGCGGGGGAGCCTACGAGCAGTACTTC.

The CDR3 reads CASSFVGRAYEQYF. In DNA form, the CDR3 reads TGTGCCAGCAGCTTTGTCGGGAGGGCCTACGAGCAGTACTTC. The V and J genes are TRBV11-2 and TRBJ2-7, with 8 bases identical to TRBD2. V was pared by 3 bases and J by 2 bases, with 3 bases of the junction left unmatched. Per germline, CDR1 SGHAT and CDR2 FQNNGV. This CDR3 is 14 amino acids long.

The V and J genes are TRBV14 and TRBJ2-7; D is unresolved. CDR3 length equals 16 residues. V was trimmed by 0 bases and J by 1 base, leaving 13 bases between them. Germline lookup yields CDR1 SGHDN and CDR2 FVKESK. In DNA, the CDR3 is TGTGCCAGCAGCCAAGATAGAGTGTACGGGTCCTACGAGCAGTACTTC. It is translated as CASSQDRVYGSYEQYF. The whole variable domain, remainder taken from reference TRBV14 and TRBJ2-7, is EAGVTQFPSHSVIEKGQTVTLRCDPISGHDNLYWYRRVMGKEIKFLLHFVKESKQDESGMPNNRFLAERTGGTYSTLKVQPAELEDSGVYFCASSQDRVYGSYEQYFGPGTRLTVT.

V usage is TRBV28 and J usage is TRBJ2-7; 14 bases match TRBD2. The CDR3 runs 18 residues. Germline loops: CDR1 MDHEN, CDR2 SYDVKM. Unmatched junction bases numbered 12, after V lost 2 bases and J lost 6 bases. This chain's CDR3 is CASSLITRGLAGESEQYF. The CDR3 DNA reads TGTGCCAGCAGTTTAATCACGAGGGGACTAGCGGGAGAGAGCGAGCAGTACTTC.

In its sample, this clone was seen a few times. The CDR3 reads CASSTRGGGRSPLHF. The CDR3 DNA sequence: TGCGCCAGCAGCACACGAGGGGGCGGCAGATCACCCCTCCACTTT. The V and J genes are TRBV5-1 and TRBJ1-6; 7 positions match TRBD1. After removal of 4 bases from V and 10 bases from J, the junction contained 11 bases not matched to a gene. The CDR3 length is 15 residues. The V gene's germline CDR1 is SGHRS and CDR2 YFSETQ.

Worth noting for this clone: This sample includes further DNA sequences coding for the same CDR3. The gene calls are TRBV5-1 and TRBJ1-1; D not certain. The CDR3 extends over 14 amino acids. CDR1 and CDR2 from the germline V gene are SGHRS and YFSETQ. V was shortened by 0 bases and J by 5 bases, with 11 bases between the two germline ends. The CDR3 region has the DNA TGCGCCAGCAGCTTGGACCGGGGAGATACTGAAGCTTTCTTT. This sequence encodes CASSLDRGDTEAFF.

This chain uses TRBV6-6 with TRBJ1-1; unclear D gene. The germline gives CDR1 MNHNY, CDR2 SVGAGI (reference sequence). The V end was cut by 6 bases, the J end by 0 bases, with 8 bases between. This CDR3 has 13 amino acids. The CDR3 loop is CASSLTVNTEAFF. CDR3 nucleotide sequence: TGTGCCAGCAGCCTTACGGTGAACACTGAAGCTTTCTTT.

The chain couples TRBV10-3 to TRBJ1-5, with D uncertain. The germline V gene encodes CDR1 ENHRY and CDR2 SYGVKD. The V and J ends lost 8 bases and 5 bases respectively, with 13 bases between them. The CDR3 totals 13 residues. CDR3: CAIADSSYQPQHF. DNA for the CDR3: TGTGCCATCGCTGACTCGTCGTATCAGCCCCAGCATTTT.

The chain is built from TRBV5-1 and TRBJ2-7; a weak D match, TRBD2 (5 bases). The V end was cut by 3 bases, the J end by 4 bases, with 14 bases between. The CDR3 contains 14 residues. Germline assignment: CDR1 SGHRS and CDR2 YFSETQ. The CDR3 DNA follows: TGCGCCAGCAGCTCGTTGGACGGGAATTACGAGCAGTACTTC. This codes for CASSSLDGNYEQYF.

The V call is TRBV7-9, the J call TRBJ1-6; D is perhaps TRBD1 (5 bases). Germline CDR1 and CDR2: SEHNR and FQNEAQ (reference sequence). The CDR3 totals 14 residues. Trimming removed 6 bases at V and 5 bases at J, with 11 bases between. The CDR3 protein is CASSIDSNNSPLHF. The CDR3 DNA reads TGTGCCAGCAGTATAGACAGCAATAATTCACCCCTCCACTTT. The full variable domain, in which reference TRBV7-9 and TRBJ1-6 provide the parts outside the CDR3, is DTGVSQNPRHKITKRGQNVTFRCDPISEHNRLYWYRQTLGQGPEFLTYFQNEAQLEKSRLLSDRFSAERPKGSFSTLEIQRTEQGDSAMYLCASSIDSNNSPLHFGNGTRLTVT.

On this clone itself: At one of its ends the junction is not consistent with the germline gene, which may arise from a read error. The sample carries other DNA sequences with the same CDR3. The J gene is TRBJ1-6, the V gene TRBV28; 7 positions match TRBD1. Germline V gene sequence: CDR1 MDHEN, CDR2 SYDVKM. This CDR3 is 15 amino acids long. The CDR3 region is CASSSRQGLHSPLHF. For the CDR3, the DNA is TGTGCCAGCAGTTCCAGACAGGGTTTGCATTCGCCCCTCCACTTT.

J is TRBJ1-2 and V is TRBV10-2, with D hard to call. CDR1 is WSHSY and CDR2 is SAAADI in the germline V gene. Trimming took 8 bases from V and 9 from J, leaving 7 bases between them. This CDR3 region has 9 residues. This chain's CDR3 is CASPPSYTF. In nucleotides, the CDR3 is TGCGCCAGCCCCCCCAGCTACACCTTC.